The source of this TCR beta chain is a study of blood T cells in healthy people across ages. The CDR3 length is 15 residues. Between the trimmed V and J ends, which lost 3 bases and 0 bases, there was a span of 10 bases. The use of a sample-barcoded 5' primer and a J-beta primer mix characterized a second PCR of roughly 6 to 11 cycles. From the 5' RACE reads, TCRdb called clonotypes with MiXCR, one entry per CDR3 protein. This sample has 730,000 or so distinct CDR3 sequences, with roughly 44% found just once. With respect to this clonotype: Its target is unknown.

Study-wide points: Age showed a roughly linear inverse relationship with TCR beta diversity per million T cells.

The clonotype comes from a woman in her sixties or seventies in good health. Sequenced: blood. The chain links TRBV12-3 or TRBV12-4 to TRBJ2-3; TRBD2 is a possible D gene (5 bases). CDR3 protein: CASSLGDFSTDTQYF. The CDR3 nucleotides are TGTGCCAGCAGTTTGGGAGACTTTAGCACAGATACGCAGTATTTT.